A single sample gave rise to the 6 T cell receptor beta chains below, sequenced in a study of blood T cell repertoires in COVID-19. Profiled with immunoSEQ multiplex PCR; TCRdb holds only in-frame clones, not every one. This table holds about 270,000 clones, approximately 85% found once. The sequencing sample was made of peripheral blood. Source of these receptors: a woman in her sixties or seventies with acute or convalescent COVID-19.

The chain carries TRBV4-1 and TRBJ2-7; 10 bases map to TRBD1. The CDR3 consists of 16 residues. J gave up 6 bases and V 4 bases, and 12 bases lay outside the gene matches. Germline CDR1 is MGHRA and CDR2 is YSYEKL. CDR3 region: CASSLRWDRGESEQYF. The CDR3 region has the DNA TGCGCCAGCAGCCTCCGATGGGACAGGGGTGAGAGCGAGCAGTACTTC.

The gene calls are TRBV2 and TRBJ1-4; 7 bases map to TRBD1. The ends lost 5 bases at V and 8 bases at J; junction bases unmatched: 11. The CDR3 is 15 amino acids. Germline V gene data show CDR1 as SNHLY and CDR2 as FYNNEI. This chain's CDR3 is CASSLDRLAGEKLFF. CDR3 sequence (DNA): TGTGCCAGCAGTTTGGACAGGCTGGCGGGGGAAAAACTGTTTTTT.

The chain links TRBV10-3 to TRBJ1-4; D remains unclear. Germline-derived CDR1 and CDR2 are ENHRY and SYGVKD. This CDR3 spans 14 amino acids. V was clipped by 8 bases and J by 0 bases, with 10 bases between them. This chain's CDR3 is CAISRGATNEKLFF. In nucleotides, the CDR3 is TGTGCCATCTCTCGGGGTGCAACTAATGAAAAACTGTTTTTT.

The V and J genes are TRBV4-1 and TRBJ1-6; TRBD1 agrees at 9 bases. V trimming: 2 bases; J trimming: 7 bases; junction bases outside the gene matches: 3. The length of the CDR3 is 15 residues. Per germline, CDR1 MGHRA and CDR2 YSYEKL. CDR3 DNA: TGCGCCAGCAGCCAAAAGACAGGGGGGAATTCACCCCTCCACTTT. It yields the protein CASSQKTGGNSPLHF.

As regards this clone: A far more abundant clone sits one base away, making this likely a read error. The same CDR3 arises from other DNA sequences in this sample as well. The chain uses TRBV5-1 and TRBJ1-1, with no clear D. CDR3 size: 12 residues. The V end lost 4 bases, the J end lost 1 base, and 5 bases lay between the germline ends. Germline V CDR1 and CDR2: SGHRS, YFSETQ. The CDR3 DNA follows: TGCGCCAGCAGCCCGGGGAACACTGAAGCTTTCTTT. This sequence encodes CASSPGNTEAFF.

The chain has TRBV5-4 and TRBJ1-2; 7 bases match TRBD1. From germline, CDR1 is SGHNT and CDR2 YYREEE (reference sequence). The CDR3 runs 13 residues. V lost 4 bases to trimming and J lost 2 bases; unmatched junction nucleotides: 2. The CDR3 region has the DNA TGTGCCAGCAGCGGGGACAGCAACTATGGCTACACCTTC. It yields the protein CASSGDSNYGYTF.